This T cell receptor (beta chain) appears in the sequencing data of a study of CD8+ T cells in alopecia areata (dated by TCRdb to 2016 to 2019). A note on the overall study: The treated patients, all with moderate-to-severe alopecia areata, were enrolled in an open-label pilot trial of oral tofacitinib given at 5 to 10 mg twice daily. The RNA source kit depended on sample type: the PAXgene miRNA kit for fixed scalp, the miRNeasy kit for PBMCs, and the RNeasy kit for mouse skin. Clonality in the scalp was compared among normal scalp (n=4), patchy alopecia areata scalp (n=8), and alopecia totalis/universalis scalp (n=8). TCRbeta CDR3 regions were amplified by immunoSEQ multiplex PCR with 35 Vbeta forward and 13 Jbeta reverse primers. The study used high-throughput TCRbeta sequencing to examine T cell clonal expansion in alopecia areata, in both the C3H/HeJ mouse model and human patients. Scalp tissue and sorted CD4+ and CD8+ peripheral blood T cells from patchy and totalis/universalis alopecia areata patients and from healthy controls were covered by human TCRbeta sequencing. Biopsies were taken from tofacitinib-treated patients at baseline and again at 4 and 24 weeks into treatment, and several of those patients also had a later scalp biopsy. Tofacitinib was given for 6 to 18 months, followed by 6 months of follow-up off drug to assess delayed response and recurrence.

This clone was seen a few times. This clone's antigen is unknown. No much larger clonotype is one base removed from it; base qualities were not supplied. V loses 6 bases of germline sequence and J loses 6 bases, and the interval between the two ends is 26 bases. CDR1 and CDR2 are drawn from the germline V gene (reference sequence): MNHEY, SMNVEV. The CDR3 spans 17 residues, from the cysteine through the phenylalanine. Just the 51-base CDR3 DNA is kept, in frame starting at base 1. Here is what the overall study found, with its caveats: Unlike mouse skin, where gammadelta T cells dominate, normal human skin contains resident alphabeta T cells that get sequenced too, which complicates analysis of the scalp TCR repertoire. Higher clonality and more expanded CD8+ clones were observed in lesional scalp than in normal scalp, particularly in alopecia totalis/universalis, a finding suggestive of antigenic drive. Shared TCR sequences between patients were less evident than in mice, which may be partly attributable to HLA diversity in the patient population.

From alopecia areata patients, peripheral blood was collected along with lesional scalp punch biopsies. After PBMCs were isolated by density centrifugation and stained for CD3, CD4 and CD8, a FACSAria was used to sort CD4+ and CD8+ T cells. The library was prepared using the immunoSEQ multiplex PCR assay. For TCR sequencing, RNA was extracted from every sample and reverse transcribed into cDNA to serve as template. SuperScript III was used to make first-strand cDNA, primed with a 2:1 mix of oligo-dT and random hexamers. A synthetic immune receptor repertoire was used to gauge amplification bias, and whatever bias remained was removed computationally. As for how the authors treated the data: Raw reads were preprocessed for error removal, and CDR3 was defined according to IMGT conventions as running from the conserved cysteine to phenylalanine. Clonality was computed as 1 minus the Shannon entropy, with the entropy normalized by log2 of the number of productive unique TCRs. Whether each scalp clone was CD4 or CD8 was inferred by checking scalp TCRbeta sequences against the CD4 and CD8 repertoires from sorted blood. TCRdb retrieved this table from immuneACCESS and kept in-frame rearrangements only. Not all clones are present; in checked studies, unresolved V genes account for under half, and no reason is known for the remainder. V, J and clone size are taken as reported in that table, and D and trimming were inferred from the DNA itself. This sample lists 75,000 to 100,000 clones; about two fifths were detected once. The ten most abundant clones make up about 1.5% of the sample.

Here the chain combines TRBV27 and TRBJ1-2; the D gene is not confidently resolved. Sequenced: CD4+ T cells sorted from blood. This TCR was recovered from a human donor with alopecia areata. The CDR3 in this case is CASSLTRFSGLGDGYTF. The nucleotides read TGTGCCAGCAGCCTAACCCGCTTCAGCGGACTCGGTGATGGCTACACCTTC.